This TCR beta chain was recorded in a study of T cells after yellow fever vaccination. TCRdb reprocessed the 5' RACE reads with MiXCR, giving one entry per CDR3 protein. The table records around 330,000 distinct CDR3 sequences, roughly 3.5% of them present only once. This clonotype was seen at least ten times. This TCR was recovered from a young man who received the YFV17D yellow fever vaccine. Source: PBMCs, taken on the day of the yellow fever booster vaccination.

The CDR3 protein is CASSLAGTGYQPQHF. In DNA, the CDR3 is TGTGCCAGCAGCTTAGCGGGGACAGGGTATCAGCCCCAGCATTTT. The chain couples TRBV7-2 to TRBJ1-5; TRBD1 matches at 9 bases. CDR3 length: 15 residues. Losses at the gene ends were 0 bases for V and 5 bases for J; bases not matched to a gene: 2. Looked up from germline, CDR1 is SGHTA and CDR2 is FQGNSA.